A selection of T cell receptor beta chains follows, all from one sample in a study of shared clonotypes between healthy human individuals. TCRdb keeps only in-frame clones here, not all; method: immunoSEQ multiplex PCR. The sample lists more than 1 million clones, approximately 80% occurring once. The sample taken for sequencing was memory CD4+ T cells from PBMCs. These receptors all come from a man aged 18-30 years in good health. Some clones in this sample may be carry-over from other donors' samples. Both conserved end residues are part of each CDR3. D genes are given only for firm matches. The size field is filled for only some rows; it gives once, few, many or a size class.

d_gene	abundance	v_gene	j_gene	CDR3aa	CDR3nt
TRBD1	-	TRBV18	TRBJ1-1	CASSPQGARGVAFF	TGTGCCAGCTCACCACAGGGGGCGCGGGGCGTAGCTTTCTTT
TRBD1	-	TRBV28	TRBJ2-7	CASRTPGQGRSEQYF	TGTGCCAGCAGAACGCCCGGACAGGGACGGTCCGAGCAGTACTTC
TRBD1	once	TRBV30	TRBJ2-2	CAWSVTGGTGELFF	TGTGCCTGGAGTGTAACAGGGGGCACCGGGGAGCTGTTTTTT
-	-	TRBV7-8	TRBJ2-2	CASSLAELARTGELFF	TGTGCCAGCAGCTTAGCGGAGCTAGCGAGAACCGGGGAGCTGTTTTTT
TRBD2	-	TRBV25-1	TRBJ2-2	CASSARASGDDTGELFF	TGTGCCAGCAGTGCCCGCGCTAGCGGGGATGACACCGGGGAGCTGTTTTTT
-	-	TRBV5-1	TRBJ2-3	CASSLGGQPPADTQYF	TGCGCCAGCAGCTTGGGGGGACAACCCCCCGCAGATACGCAGTATTTT
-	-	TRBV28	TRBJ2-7	CASSLGAYEQYF	TGTGCCAGCAGTTTGGGGGCCTACGAGCAGTACTTC
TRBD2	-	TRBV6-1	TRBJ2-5	CASRPGLVETQYF	TGTGCCAGCAGGCCGGGACTAGTGGAGACCCAGTACTTC
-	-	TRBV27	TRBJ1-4	CASSRDRGEKLFF	TGTGCCAGCAGTCGGGACCGAGGAGAAAAACTGTTTTTT
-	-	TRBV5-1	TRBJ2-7	CASSELGGTYEQYF	TGCGCCAGCAGCGAGTTAGGGGGGACCTACGAGCAGTACTTC
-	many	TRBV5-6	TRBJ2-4	CASKVWGAKNIQYF	TGTGCCAGCAAGGTTTGGGGAGCCAAAAACATTCAGTACTTC
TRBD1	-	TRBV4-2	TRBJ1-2	CASSLGQGAGNYGYTF	TGTGCCAGCAGCTTGGGACAGGGGGCGGGTAACTATGGCTACACCTTC
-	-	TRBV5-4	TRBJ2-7	CASSPTVTSLGEQYF	TGTGCCAGCAGCCCGACCGTCACTAGTTTGGGCGAGCAGTACTTC
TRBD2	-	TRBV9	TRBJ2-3	CASSVGTSGRASTDTQYF	TGTGCCAGCAGCGTAGGTACTAGCGGGAGGGCTAGCACAGATACGCAGTATTTT
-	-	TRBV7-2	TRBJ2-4	CASSLLGSAKNIQYF	TGTGCCAGCAGCTTATTGGGTTCAGCCAAAAACATTCAGTACTTC
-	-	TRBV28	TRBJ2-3	CASSRPGSTQYF	TGTGCCAGCAGTCGCCCTGGGAGTACGCAGTATTTT
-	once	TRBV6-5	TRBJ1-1	CASRDTVNTEAFF	TGTGCCAGCAGAGACACAGTGAACACTGAAGCTTTCTTT
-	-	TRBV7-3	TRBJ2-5	CASSRLGGGAETQYF	TGTGCCAGCAGCCGCTTGGGAGGGGGCGCGGAGACCCAGTACTTC
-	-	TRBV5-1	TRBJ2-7	CASSPAQGNRYEQYF	TGCGCCAGCAGCCCGGCACAGGGCAATCGGTACGAGCAGTACTTC
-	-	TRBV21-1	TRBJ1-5	CAGTGTGNQPQHF	TGTGCCGGTACCGGGACGGGCAATCAGCCCCAGCATTTT
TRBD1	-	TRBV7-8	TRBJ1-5	CASSLGQLLSNQPQHF	TGTGCCAGCAGCCTGGGACAGCTTTTAAGCAATCAGCCCCAGCATTTT